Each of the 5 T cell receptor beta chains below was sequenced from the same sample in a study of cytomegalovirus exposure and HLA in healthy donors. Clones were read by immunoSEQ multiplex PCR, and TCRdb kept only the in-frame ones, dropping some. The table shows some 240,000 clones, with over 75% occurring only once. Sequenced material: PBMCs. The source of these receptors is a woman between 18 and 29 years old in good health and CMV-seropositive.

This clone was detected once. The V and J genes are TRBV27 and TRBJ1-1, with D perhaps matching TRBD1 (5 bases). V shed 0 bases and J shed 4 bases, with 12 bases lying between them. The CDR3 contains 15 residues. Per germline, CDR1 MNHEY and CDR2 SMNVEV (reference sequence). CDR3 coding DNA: TGTGCCAGCAGTTTATCGGTTTCGGGGGTCACTGAAGCTTTCTTT. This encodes CASSLSVSGVTEAFF.

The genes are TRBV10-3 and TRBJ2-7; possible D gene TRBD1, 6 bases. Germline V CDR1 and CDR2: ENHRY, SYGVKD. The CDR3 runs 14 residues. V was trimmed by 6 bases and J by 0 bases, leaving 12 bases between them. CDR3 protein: CAISLTGSSYEQYF. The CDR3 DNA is TGTGCCATCAGCCTAACAGGGAGCTCCTACGAGCAGTACTTC.

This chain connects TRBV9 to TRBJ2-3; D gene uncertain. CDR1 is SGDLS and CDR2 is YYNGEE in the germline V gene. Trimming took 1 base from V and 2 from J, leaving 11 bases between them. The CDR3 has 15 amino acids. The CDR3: CASSVNGFHTDTQYF. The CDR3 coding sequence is TGTGCCAGCAGCGTAAATGGCTTTCACACAGATACGCAGTATTTT.

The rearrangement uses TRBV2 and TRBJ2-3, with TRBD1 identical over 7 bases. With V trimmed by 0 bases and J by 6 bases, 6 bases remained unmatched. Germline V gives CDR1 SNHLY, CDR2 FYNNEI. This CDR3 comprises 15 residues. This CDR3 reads CASSEAGQGVDTQYF. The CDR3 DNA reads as TGTGCCAGCAGTGAAGCAGGTCAGGGGGTTGATACGCAGTATTTT.

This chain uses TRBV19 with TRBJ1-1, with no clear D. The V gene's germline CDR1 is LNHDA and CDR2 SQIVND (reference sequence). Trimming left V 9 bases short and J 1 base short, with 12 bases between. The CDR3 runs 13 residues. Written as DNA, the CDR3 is TGTGCCAGCGGGTGGCAGAAGAACACTGAAGCTTTCTTT. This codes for CASGWQKNTEAFF. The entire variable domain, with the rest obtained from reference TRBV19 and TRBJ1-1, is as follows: DGGITQSPKYLFRKEGQNVTLSCEQNLNHDAMYWYRQDPGQGLRLIYYSQIVNDFQKGDIAEGYSVSREKKESFPLTVTSAQKNPTAFYLCASGWQKNTEAFFGQGTRLTVV.